Presented here are 29 T cell receptor beta chains from one specimen sequenced in a study of T cell clonotyping in hematopoietic cell transplantation. Clones were read by immunoSEQ multiplex PCR, and TCRdb kept only the in-frame ones, dropping some. The sample yields some 8,500 clones, around 85% seen once. This sample's time point: recipient sample about 28 days before transplant, after cytoreduction. This sample comprised peripheral blood mononuclear cells, obtained before stem cell transplant. The receptor set was obtained from a man aged 55-75 years with acute myeloid leukemia. Some clones in this sample may be carry-over from other donors' samples.

The CDR3 here is CSGRDRDYTEAFF. In DNA form, the CDR3 reads TGCAGCGGCCGGGACAGGGATTACACTGAAGCTTTCTTT. V gene TRBV29-1 combines with J gene TRBJ1-1, with TRBD1 matching 9 bases. V was clipped by 7 bases and J by 3 bases; unmatched bases: 6. Per germline, CDR1 SQVTM and CDR2 ANQGSEA. This CDR3 is 13 amino acids long.

The chain recombines TRBV5-1 with TRBJ1-5, with a weak D call TRBD1 (6 bases). The CDR3 consists of 16 residues. The V end lost 4 bases, the J end lost 1 base, and 15 bases lay between the germline ends. Germline CDR1 reads SGHRS; CDR2 reads YFSETQ. CDR3 protein: CASSGRGRGSNQPQHF. In nucleotides, the CDR3 is TGCGCCAGCAGCGGGAGGGGCAGGGGAAGCAATCAGCCCCAGCATTTT.

This clone was picked up a small number of times. CDR3 residues: CSVEVGPEQYF. The CDR3 DNA reads as TGCAGCGTTGAAGTGGGGCCCGAGCAGTACTTC. The genes are TRBV29-1 and TRBJ2-7, with D possibly TRBD1 on 5 matching bases. Germline V gives CDR1 SQVTM, CDR2 ANQGSEA. CDR3 length: 11 residues. V was cut by 1 base and J by 6 bases, with 7 bases left in between.

This clone was counted between two and nine times. The chain carries TRBV30 and TRBJ2-1, with D maybe TRBD2 (6 bases). The CDR3 extends over 15 amino acids. Trimming stripped 2 bases from V and 3 bases from J, with 14 bases between. CDR1 and CDR2 (germline): GTSNPN, SVGIG (reference sequence). The CDR3 is CAWSPGSGDYNEQFF. The CDR3 DNA sequence: TGTGCCTGGAGTCCGGGTAGCGGTGACTACAATGAGCAGTTCTTC.

This clone was recorded only once. This chain joins TRBV11-2 and TRBJ1-5; no definite D call. Per germline, CDR1 SGHAT and CDR2 FQNNGV. V was shortened by 5 bases and J by 2 bases, with 10 bases between the two germline ends. The CDR3 totals 14 residues. CDR3 DNA sequence: TGTGCCAGCAGCCGCGGTGGGGGCAATCAGCCCCAGCATTTT. It is translated as CASSRGGGNQPQHF.

The chain has TRBV7-9 and TRBJ1-1; D perhaps matches TRBD1 (6 bases). V was shortened by 5 bases and J by 3 bases, with 16 bases between the two germline ends. The germline CDR1 and CDR2 sequences are SEHNR and FQNEAQ (reference sequence). This CDR3 region has 15 residues. In nucleotides, the CDR3 is TGTGCCAGCAGCCCCTGGGGGGGGGCGGACACTGAAGCTTTCTTT. It encodes CASSPWGGADTEAFF.

The chain uses TRBV30 and TRBJ2-2; D not certain. Germline CDR1 is GTSNPN and CDR2 is SVGIG (reference sequence). The CDR3 consists of 12 residues. Trimming cost V 4 bases and J 8 bases, with 11 bases left between them. The CDR3 DNA reads TGTGCCTGGACCGGCCAAGGGGGGGAGCTGTTTTTT. Its translation is CAWTGQGGELFF. Full variable domain (rest looked up from reference TRBV30 and TRBJ2-2): SQTIHQWPATLVQPVGSPLSLECTVEGTSNPNLYWYRQAAGRGLQLLFYSVGIGQISSEVPQNLSASRPQDRQFILSSKKLLLSDSGFYLCAWTGQGGELFFGEGSRLTVL.

The rearrangement links TRBV5-6 to TRBJ2-1; 12 bases are a match to TRBD1. CDR1 SGHDT and CDR2 YYEEEE come from the germline V gene. CDR3 length: 16 residues. The junction had 5 bases not matched to a gene; V was cut back by 1 base and J by 6 bases. The CDR3 nucleotides read TGTGCCAGCAGCTTGTCCGGGACAGGGGGCCTCAATGAGCAGTTCTTC. This sequence encodes CASSLSGTGGLNEQFF.

V usage is TRBV30 and J usage is TRBJ2-7, with D hard to call. Germline CDR1 and CDR2: GTSNPN and SVGIG (reference sequence). V gave up 5 bases and J gave up 0 bases, with 8 bases separating them. The CDR3 spans 12 residues. DNA for the CDR3: TGTGCCTGGCAGCGAAGCTCCTACGAGCAGTACTTC. It specifies CAWQRSSYEQYF.

This chain uses TRBV19 with TRBJ1-6; 10 bases agree with TRBD1. This CDR3 is 13 amino acids long. V lost 9 bases to trimming and J lost 9 bases; unmatched junction nucleotides: 5. Germline CDR1 reads LNHDA; CDR2 reads SQIVND (reference sequence). The chain's CDR3 is CASGQGVFSPLHF. Written as DNA, the CDR3 is TGTGCCAGCGGACAGGGGGTATTTTCACCCCTCCACTTT.

The chain has TRBV30 and TRBJ2-2; no firm D call. CDR3 size: 15 residues. Germline CDR1 GTSNPN, CDR2 SVGIG (reference sequence). Trimming took 2 bases from V and 3 from J, leaving 13 bases between them. The CDR3 DNA is TGTGCCTGGAGTACTGGGCTCGGGTACACCGGGGAGCTGTTTTTT. This sequence encodes CAWSTGLGYTGELFF.

The V call is TRBV2, the J call TRBJ1-1, with TRBD1 identical over 12 bases. The CDR3 is made up of 14 amino acids. The V gene end was trimmed by 9 bases and the J gene end by 3 bases; junction bases not matched to a gene: 5. The V gene's germline CDR1 is SNHLY and CDR2 FYNNEI. The CDR3 spells CARGTGGSHTEAFF. In DNA, the CDR3 is TGTGCCAGAGGGACAGGGGGCTCCCACACTGAAGCTTTCTTT.

DNA of the CDR3: TGTGCCAGCAGCAAACGGGGGGGGGACTACAATGAGCAGTTCTTC. Protein sequence: CASSKRGGDYNEQFF. The chain uses TRBV7-3 and TRBJ2-1, with 8 nucleotides matching TRBD2. The V segment lost 5 bases and the J segment 3 bases; nucleotides outside the gene matches: 6. The CDR3 is 15 residues long. CDR1 is SGHTA and CDR2 is FQGTGA in the germline V gene.

The chain carries TRBV14 and TRBJ1-6, with D possibly TRBD1 on 5 matching bases. Germline-derived CDR1 and CDR2 are SGHDN and FVKESK. V was shortened by 1 base and J by 3 bases, with 13 bases between the two germline ends. The CDR3 loop spans 17 amino acids. The CDR3 DNA reads as TGTGCCAGCAGCCAAGGGGGAGTGACAGACTATAATTCACCCCTCCACTTT. It specifies CASSQGGVTDYNSPLHF.

The CDR3 sequence is CASSITGRPSDEQFF. The CDR3 bases are TGTGCCAGTAGTATAACAGGGAGGCCTTCGGATGAGCAGTTCTTC. The J gene is TRBJ2-1, the V gene TRBV19; D possibly matches TRBD1 or TRBD2 (6 bases each). The length of the CDR3 is 15 residues. From germline, CDR1 is LNHDA and CDR2 SQIVND (reference sequence). V dropped 2 bases and J dropped 8 bases, with 16 bases sitting between them.

V usage is TRBV6-5 and J usage is TRBJ2-5, with a tentative D call TRBD2 (6 bases). The length of the CDR3 is 11 residues. Germline V gene sequence: CDR1 MNHEY, CDR2 SVGAGI. Trimming took off 10 bases at V and 4 bases at J, with 10 bases between the two ends. This CDR3 reads CATGLRETQYF. CDR3 in DNA: TGTGCCACGGGACTCCGAGAGACCCAGTACTTC.

The genes are TRBV13 and TRBJ2-7; 14 bases map to TRBD2. V shed 0 bases, J shed 3 bases, and the junction held 4 bases outside the gene matches. This CDR3 comprises 17 residues. Germline V lookup: CDR1 PRHDT, CDR2 FYEKMQ (reference sequence). CDR3 in amino acids: CASSLGAGLAGGYEQYF. In nucleotides, the CDR3 is TGTGCCAGCAGCTTAGGGGCAGGACTAGCGGGAGGCTACGAGCAGTACTTC.

CDR3 DNA sequence: TGTGCCACCAGCAGTGGAAGGGGTCAAGAGACCCAGTACTTC. Its translation: CATSSGRGQETQYF. The chain links TRBV15 to TRBJ2-5; D is perhaps TRBD1 (5 bases). Looked up from germline, CDR1 is LNHNV and CDR2 is YYDKDF (reference sequence). Trimming took 3 bases from V and 2 from J, leaving 10 bases between them. There are 14 residues in the CDR3.

As regards this clone: Relative to the germline gene, one junction end is altered; a read error may explain this. The genes are TRBV20-1 and TRBJ1-2; TRBD1 is a possible D gene (5 bases). Germline values: CDR1 DFQATT, CDR2 SNEGSKA (reference sequence). The length of the CDR3 is 11 residues. The chain's CDR3 is CSARAPEAPLF. The CDR3 DNA reads as TGCAGTGCCAGGGCTCCTGAGGCCCCCCTCTTC.

The J gene is TRBJ2-7, the V gene TRBV2; D may be TRBD1 (5 bases). V shed 7 bases and J shed 2 bases, with 12 bases lying between them. The CDR3 consists of 13 residues. The V gene's germline CDR1 is SNHLY and CDR2 FYNNEI. The CDR3 loop is CASIPGQTYEQYF. CDR3 coding DNA: TGTGCCAGCATCCCAGGGCAAACCTACGAGCAGTACTTC.

The V and J genes are TRBV30 and TRBJ1-1; possibly TRBD1 for D (6 bases). Germline V lookup: CDR1 GTSNPN, CDR2 SVGIG (reference sequence). V shed 0 bases and J shed 1 base, with 12 bases lying between them. The CDR3 has 15 amino acids. CDR3 sequence reads: CAWSVGAAGNTEAFF. The CDR3 nucleotides are TGTGCCTGGAGTGTGGGGGCTGCAGGGAACACTGAAGCTTTCTTT.

V and J are TRBV4-1 and TRBJ2-3; no clear D gene. The germline V gene encodes CDR1 MGHRA and CDR2 YSYEKL. Between the trimmed V and J ends, which lost 0 bases and 2 bases, there was a span of 12 bases. There are 16 residues in the CDR3. The CDR3 is CASSQDSRAPTDTQYF. The DNA of the CDR3 is TGCGCCAGCAGCCAAGATTCTCGAGCGCCCACAGATACGCAGTATTTT.

V usage is TRBV19 and J usage is TRBJ2-3, with 11 bases aligning to TRBD2. V lost 5 bases and J lost 7; bases outside the gene matches: 20. The germline V gene has CDR1 LNHDA and CDR2 SQIVND (reference sequence). The CDR3 is 19 residues long. The DNA of the CDR3 is TGTGCCAGTAGTGTCTCCATCGACTTAGCGGGGGGGCCTGTGAATACGCAGTATTTT. Its protein product is CASSVSIDLAGGPVNTQYF.

The CDR3 protein is CASSSGGTGDYEQYF. The CDR3 nucleotides read TGTGCCAGCAGCTCGGGGGGGACAGGGGACTACGAGCAGTACTTC. V and J are TRBV7-2 and TRBJ2-7; the match to TRBD1 covers 10 bases. The CDR3 has 15 amino acids. Germline CDR1 and CDR2: SGHTA and FQGNSA. V lost 4 bases to trimming and J lost 3 bases; unmatched junction nucleotides: 6.

This clone was picked up one time. V is TRBV30 and J is TRBJ1-5; no firm D call. Germline CDR1 is GTSNPN and CDR2 is SVGIG (reference sequence). CDR3 length equals 16 residues. Deletions cut 0 bases from V and 1 base from J, with 13 bases between. CDR3 amino acids: CAWSVSGIMSNQPQHF. Here the CDR3 DNA reads TGTGCCTGGAGTGTATCGGGTATAATGAGCAATCAGCCCCAGCATTTT.

The V and J genes are TRBV30 and TRBJ1-1, with TRBD1 as a possible D gene (5 bases). The CDR3 sequence is 15 residues long. CDR1 GTSNPN and CDR2 SVGIG come from the germline V gene (reference sequence). The ends were cut back, 1 base at V and 1 base at J, with 13 bases in the middle. This CDR3 is CAWSAYPRENTEAFF. In DNA, the CDR3 is TGTGCCTGGAGTGCCTATCCCAGGGAGAACACTGAAGCTTTCTTT.

CDR3 nucleotide sequence: TGTGCCTGGAGCGACCCTCCCGGACAGGCAGAAGCTTTCTTT. Encoded protein: CAWSDPPGQAEAFF. J is TRBJ1-1 and V is TRBV30; TRBD1 matches at 7 bases. V shed 3 bases and J 8 bases; nucleotides not matched to a gene: 12. CDR3 length: 14 amino acids. CDR1 and CDR2 (germline): GTSNPN, SVGIG (reference sequence). Using reference TRBV30 and TRBJ1-1 for the parts outside the CDR3, the full variable domain is SQTIHQWPATLVQPVGSPLSLECTVEGTSNPNLYWYRQAAGRGLQLLFYSVGIGQISSEVPQNLSASRPQDRQFILSSKKLLLSDSGFYLCAWSDPPGQAEAFFGQGTRLTVV.

This clone appeared once. The chain recombines TRBV29-1 with TRBJ2-7; D unclear. The CDR3 has 11 amino acids. V was cut by 6 bases and J by 7 bases, with 13 bases left in between. Germline V gene lookup returns CDR1 SQVTM and CDR2 ANQGSEA. CDR3 sequence: CSVITSGEQYF. The CDR3 DNA follows: TGCAGCGTGATAACCTCTGGGGAGCAGTACTTC.

This chain connects TRBV6-1 to TRBJ2-7; 7 bases match TRBD1. The CDR3 length is 16 residues. CDR1 MNHNS and CDR2 SASEGT come from the germline V gene. J was trimmed by 0 bases and V by 4 bases; bases with no gene match: 9. This chain's CDR3 is CASSGDRAGSSYEQYF. For the CDR3, the DNA is TGTGCCAGCAGTGGAGACAGGGCCGGCAGCTCCTACGAGCAGTACTTC.